This T cell receptor (beta chain) was obtained from a study of T cell responses to AZD1222 COVID-19 vaccine. Findings of the study overall: All repertoire sampling was performed exclusively after the peak T cell response. A mostly white British donor set with more females was recruited, and clonal diversity was possibly underestimated. Reportedly, nearly half the spike-specific TCRs target unmutated variant regions.

Looked up from germline, CDR1 is SGHTA and CDR2 is FQGTGA. There are 14 residues in the CDR3. The trim removed 4 bases at V and 4 bases at J, leaving 1 base unmatched. Here immunoSEQ multiplex PCR was the method, and the copy in TCRdb shows in-frame clones only, minus some. The top ten clones hold around 1.8% of a sample with over 110,000 clones, roughly 92% of them seen once. With respect to this clone: As yet, its antigen is unknown.

This clonotype was obtained from an adult in good health. The input for sequencing was peripheral blood, taken on day 0 of AZD1222 vaccination. The chain recombines TRBV7-3 with TRBJ2-5, with 12 bases matching TRBD2. Here the CDR3 DNA reads TGTGCCAGCAGCTCACTAGCGGGAGGAGAGACCCAGTACTTC. It is translated as CASSSLAGGETQYF.